The source of this T cell receptor (beta chain) is a study of blood T cell repertoires in COVID-19. Method: immunoSEQ multiplex PCR; TCRdb's copy keeps in-frame clones and lacks some. The sample shows hundreds of thousands of clones, roughly 90% of them seen only once. Grouping used clinical history reported by participants in a survey and questionnaire. The receptor comes from a woman aged 25 to 39 with acute COVID-19. The sequenced material came from PBMCs or T cells enriched from blood (not recorded which).

DNA of the CDR3: TGTGCCACCAGCAAATCACTAGCGGGGTACGAGCAGTACTTC. Protein: CATSKSLAGYEQYF. This chain connects TRBV15 to TRBJ2-7, with 10 bases lining up with TRBD2. The CDR3 runs 14 residues. The germline gives CDR1 LNHNV, CDR2 YYDKDF (reference sequence). V trimming: 4 bases; J trimming: 4 bases; junction bases outside the gene matches: 4.